This entry features one T cell receptor beta chain sequence. Its antigen remains unknown. The final CDR3 position lacks the conserved phenylalanine or tryptophan, pointing to a likely read error. The DNA is left out, because the CDR3 cannot be placed on it with certainty; the CDR3 is given as TCRdb lists it. This record comes from a study of cytomegalovirus exposure and HLA in healthy donors. For the study at large: Early released data comprised 75 million to 100 million unique TCRs from HLA-typed donors. The study, taken as a whole, reports: An analysis done earlier found most TCR beta V segments productive about 90% or about 30% of the time. Later on, an analysis tied over 15,000 TCR beta sequences to HLA alleles at 0.05 false discovery rate. What was likely a sequencing artifact was a cluster of highly shared sequence variants.

Germline V gene lookup returns CDR1 SGHNT and CDR2 YYREEE (reference sequence). Ends included, the CDR3 has 14 residues. The PCR made use of 60 Vbeta and 13 Jbeta primers. Data came from immunoSEQ multiplex PCR; TCRdb stores just in-frame clones and leaves some out. Here the sample spans just over 80,000 clones, about 79% being singletons. The sequencing input was PBMCs. The chain couples TRBV5-4 to TRBJ2-7; whether TRBD2, the table's D call, matches the DNA was not checked. The receptor was isolated from a man aged 18 to 29 in good health and CMV-seropositive. The CDR3 protein is CASSSGLAGGPYFI.